This TCR beta chain came from a study of blood T cells in healthy people across ages. Trimming stripped 0 bases from V and 3 bases from J, with 5 bases between. Germline V gene lookup returns CDR1 MGHRA and CDR2 YSYEKL. CDR3 length equals 13 residues. Primed by a sample-barcoded 5' primer and a J-beta primer mix, a second PCR proceeded for about 6 to 11 cycles. Each cDNA molecule was tagged by a template-switch adaptor that had 12 random nucleotides. Via MiXCR, TCRdb re-called the 5' RACE reads, giving one row per CDR3 protein. This sample carries approximately 770,000 distinct CDR3 sequences, 58% of them seen once, and the ten largest clones take 20% to 25%. For every donor, a draw yielded ten milliliters of peripheral blood.

This TCR derives from a man aged 25-40 years in good health. The gene calls are TRBV4-1 and TRBJ1-2, with D uncertain. The sequenced sample consisted of blood. CDR3 region: CASSQDVDYGYTF. In DNA, the CDR3 is TGCGCCAGCAGCCAAGACGTTGACTATGGCTACACCTTC.